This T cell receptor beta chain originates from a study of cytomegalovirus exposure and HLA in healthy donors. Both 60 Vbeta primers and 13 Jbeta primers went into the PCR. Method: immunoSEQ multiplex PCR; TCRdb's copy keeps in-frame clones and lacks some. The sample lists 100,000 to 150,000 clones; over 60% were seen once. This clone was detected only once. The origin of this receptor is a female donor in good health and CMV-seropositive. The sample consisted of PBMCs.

This chain's CDR3 is CASSLASTGAEQYF. CDR3 coding DNA: TGCGCCAGCAGCTTGGCCTCAACAGGGGCCGAGCAGTACTTC. The V and J genes are TRBV5-1 and TRBJ2-7; TRBD1 matches 7 bases. Per the germline V gene, CDR1 is SGHRS and CDR2 is YFSETQ. The length of the CDR3 is 14 residues. The V segment lost 0 bases and the J segment 6 bases; nucleotides outside the gene matches: 6.